The rows below give T cell receptor beta chains drawn from one sample of a study of shared clonotypes between healthy human individuals. Assay used: immunoSEQ multiplex PCR; TCRdb lists only in-frame clones, some missing. The profile shows more than 550,000 clones, around 91% of them singletons. The sequenced sample consisted of memory CD8+ T cells from PBMCs. The receptor source for this set is a man between 18 and 29 years old in good health. Some clones in this sample may be carry-over from other donors' samples. Each CDR3 is given with its conserved first and last residue. D genes are given only for firm matches. Not all rows give a size; the values are once, few, many and, for expanded clones, a class.

>TRBJ1-2|TRBV6-4|many|TRBD1
CASSDSTGGGYTF
TGTGCCAGCAGTGACTCGACAGGGGGTGGCTACACCTTC
>TRBJ2-7|TRBV4-1|NA|TRBD1
CASSTRTGGTYEQYF
TGCGCCAGCAGCACCCGGACAGGGGGGACCTACGAGCAGTACTTC
>TRBJ2-1|TRBV6-6|NA|NA
CASSFLGDEQFF
TGTGCCAGCAGTTTTCTGGGCGATGAGCAGTTCTTC
>TRBJ2-7|TRBV4-3|once|TRBD2
CASSQAPEVSGRSSYEQYF
TGCGCCAGCAGCCAAGCGCCCGAGGTGAGCGGGAGAAGCTCCTACGAGCAGTACTTC
>TRBJ2-6|TRBV15|few|NA
CATSLHPGANVLTF
TGTGCCACCAGCCTCCACCCAGGGGCCAACGTCCTGACTTTC
>TRBJ1-1|TRBV6-9|NA|NA
CASSLSGGLTTEASF
TGTGCCAGCAGTTTATCCGGGGGGCTCACCACTGAAGCTTCCTTT
>TRBJ1-2|TRBV7-9|NA|NA
CASSGGGRTAGYTF
TGTGCCAGCAGCGGAGGTGGAAGGACGGCGGGCTACACCTTC
>TRBJ1-1|TRBV19|NA|NA
CASSIIPGPDTEAFF
TGTGCCAGTAGTATAATCCCGGGACCGGACACTGAAGCTTTCTTT
>TRBJ2-7|TRBV19|once|TRBD2
CATGERENLIREQYF
TGTGCCACTGGGGAGCGGGAGAATCTAATCCGCGAGCAGTACTTC
>TRBJ1-4|TRBV7-9|NA|TRBD1
CASSFALRQGINEKLFF
TGTGCCAGCAGCTTCGCCCTCCGACAGGGAATTAATGAAAAACTGTTTTTT
>TRBJ1-1|TRBV29-1|NA|NA
CSVLSNTEAFF
TGCAGCGTTCTCTCCAACACTGAAGCTTTCTTT
>TRBJ2-7|TRBV4-1|NA|TRBD1
CASATMGQGASEQYF
TGCGCCAGCGCCACTATGGGGCAGGGGGCCTCCGAGCAGTACTTC
>TRBJ1-1|TRBV5-6|NA|NA
CASSWAGDLTEAFF
TGTGCCAGCAGCTGGGCCGGGGATTTAACTGAAGCTTTCTTT
>TRBJ2-1|TRBV7-9|NA|NA
CASSLGTSSSNEQFF
TGTGCCAGCAGCTTAGGAACGTCTAGCAGCAATGAGCAGTTCTTC
>TRBJ2-3|TRBV27|NA|NA
CASRDQISTDTQYF
TGTGCCAGCAGAGACCAAATAAGCACAGATACGCAGTATTTT
>TRBJ2-7|TRBV5-1|once|NA
CASSFGRVTSYEQYF
TGCGCCAGCAGCTTTGGGCGGGTTACCTCCTACGAGCAGTACTTC
>TRBJ2-7|TRBV6-6|NA|NA
CASSPEMSSYEQYF
TGTGCCAGCAGTCCCGAAATGTCGTCCTACGAGCAGTACTTC
>TRBJ1-4|TRBV28|NA|NA
CASSAPGAANEKLFF
TGTGCCAGCAGTGCCCCGGGGGCAGCTAATGAAAAACTGTTTTTT
>TRBJ1-1|TRBV15|NA|NA
CATSRETGLDTEAFF
TGTGCCACCAGCAGAGAGACGGGCCTAGACACTGAAGCTTTCTTT
>TRBJ2-2|TRBV11-2|NA|TRBD1
CASSPTRDRTPGELFF
TGTGCCAGCAGCCCAACCCGGGACAGGACTCCCGGGGAGCTGTTTTTT
>TRBJ2-1|TRBV7-6|NA|NA
CASSRTVANEQFF
TGTGCCAGCAGCCGCACCGTGGCTAATGAGCAGTTCTTC
>TRBJ1-5|TRBV19|NA|NA
CASSIDLSGLRYNQPQHF
TGTGCCAGTAGTATAGATCTTTCAGGACTACGGTACAATCAGCCCCAGCATTTT
>TRBJ2-2|TRBV7-3|NA|TRBD1
CASSWGQGVTGELFF
TGTGCCAGCAGCTGGGGACAGGGGGTCACCGGGGAGCTGTTTTTT
>TRBJ2-7|TRBV30|NA|NA
CAWNGSPYEQYF
TGTGCCTGGAATGGGAGCCCGTACGAGCAGTACTTC
>TRBJ2-1|TRBV11-2|NA|NA
CASSFSSRENNEQFF
TGTGCCAGCAGCTTTTCATCGAGGGAGAACAATGAGCAGTTCTTC
>TRBJ2-7|TRBV28|NA|TRBD2
CASSPPKGRERSEQYF
TGTGCCAGCAGTCCCCCGAAAGGGCGGGAGAGGAGCGAGCAGTACTTC
>TRBJ2-1|TRBV7-9|NA|NA
CASSLLQGGDNEQFF
TGTGCCAGCAGCTTACTTCAGGGGGGCGACAATGAGCAGTTCTTC
>TRBJ2-5|TRBV9|NA|TRBD2
CASSSGASGALKETQYF
TGTGCCAGCAGTTCCGGGGCTAGCGGGGCTTTAAAAGAGACCCAGTACTTC
>TRBJ1-1|TRBV28|NA|NA
CASSSPRGLPAFF
TGTGCCAGCAGCTCTCCGAGAGGACTCCCTGCTTTCTTT
>TRBJ2-2|TRBV7-2|NA|TRBD2
CASSFLAGVFGELFF
TGTGCCAGCAGCTTTCTAGCGGGAGTTTTCGGGGAGCTGTTTTTT